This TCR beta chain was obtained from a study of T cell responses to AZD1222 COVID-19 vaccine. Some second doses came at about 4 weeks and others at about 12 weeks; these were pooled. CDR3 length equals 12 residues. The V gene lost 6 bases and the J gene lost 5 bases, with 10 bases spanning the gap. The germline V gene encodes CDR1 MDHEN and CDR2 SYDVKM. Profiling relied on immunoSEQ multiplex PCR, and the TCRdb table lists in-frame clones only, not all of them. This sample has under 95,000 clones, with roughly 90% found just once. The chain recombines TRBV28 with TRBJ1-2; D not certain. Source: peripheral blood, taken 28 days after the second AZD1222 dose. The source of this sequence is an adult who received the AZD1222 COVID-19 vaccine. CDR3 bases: TGTGCCAGCAGCTTCCAACGGTATGGCTACACCTTC. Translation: CASSFQRYGYTF.